This T cell receptor beta chain was found in a study of preoperative IRX-2 immunotherapy in early breast cancer. Only in-frame clones appear in the TCRdb table, and some are missing; sequencing was by immunoSEQ multiplex PCR. This table has tens of thousands of clones, roughly 80% appearing once. Germline CDR1 is SGHNT and CDR2 is YENEEA. This CDR3 region has 15 residues. The J segment lost 1 base and the V segment lost 3 bases, leaving 4 bases of the junction unmatched. Treatment: preoperative locoregional IRX-2 cytokine immunotherapy. This clone was seen a few times. The chain joins TRBV11-3 to TRBJ2-3; 7 bases match TRBD2. The material was lymph node tissue, obtained before IRX-2 immunotherapy. The TCR comes from a human donor with breast cancer. In DNA form, the CDR3 reads TGTGCCAGCAGCTTTTTCAGCGGGGGCACAGATACGCAGTATTTT. This sequence encodes CASSFFSGGTDTQYF. Filled out from reference TRBV11-3 and TRBJ2-3, the complete variable domain reads EAGVVQSPRYKIIEKKQPVAFWCNPISGHNTLYWYLQNLGQGPELLIRYENEEAVDDSQLPKDRFSAERLKGVDSTLKIQPAELGDSAVYLCASSFFSGGTDTQYFGPGTRLTVL.